These T cell receptor beta chains were read from a single sample in a study of blood T cell repertoires in COVID-19. The protocol was immunoSEQ multiplex PCR, while the TCRdb copy is restricted to in-frame clones and leaves out a portion. Of about 58,000 clones listed, approximately 87% are singletons. The sample was peripheral blood. These receptors were collected from a man aged 35 to 55 with active COVID-19. CDR3s include the opening cysteine and the closing phenylalanine or tryptophan. The order of the fields is J gene, V gene, CDR3 protein.

TRBJ1-4 | TRBV20-1 | CSASFLGAGEKLFF
TRBJ2-7 | TRBV27 | CASSLGRGLTYEQYF
TRBJ2-3 | TRBV28 | CASSQAGRTDTQYF
TRBJ2-7 | TRBV27 | CASSLSGQVYQQYF
TRBJ2-7 | TRBV7-9 | CASTPGGQFYEQYF
TRBJ1-3 | TRBV28 | CASSFGGGPGNTIYF
TRBJ2-7 | TRBV9 | CASSPLGREDNEQYF
TRBJ2-7 | TRBV5-1 | CASSLSGSHEQYF
TRBJ1-4 | TRBV27 | CASSFSGQRYEKLFF
TRBJ1-2 | TRBV28 | CASRRGGRFYGYTF
TRBJ2-7 | TRBV7-9 | CASSLASTGGYEQYF
TRBJ1-5 | TRBV18 | CASSPVKTGSQHF
TRBJ1-1 | TRBV6-1 | CASSETRQSNTEAFF
TRBJ2-5 | TRBV6-6 | CASSYSGGGYQETQYF
TRBJ2-1 | TRBV19 | CASRPSGRGGDEQFF
TRBJ2-3 | TRBV19 | CASSISQGVTDTQYF
TRBJ2-1 | TRBV7-2 | CASTLVAGIRNEQFF
TRBJ2-3 | TRBV5-1 | CASSLEDRGTDTQYF
TRBJ2-1 | TRBV15 | CATTSGNQAYNEQFF
TRBJ2-7 | TRBV30 | CAWTEGQERSF
TRBJ2-1 | TRBV7-9 | CASSLGTGGMDEQFF
TRBJ1-3 | TRBV29-1 | CSVQSGSGNTIYF
TRBJ1-1 | TRBV2 | CASRLGQAPNTEAFF
TRBJ1-5 | TRBV5-5 | CASSLGTGEQPQHF
TRBJ1-5 | TRBV25-1 | CASSLWGVRGQPQHF
TRBJ2-3 | TRBV7-6 | CASSPRGGATDTQYF
TRBJ1-4 | TRBV4-1 | CASSPAGQTINEKLFF
TRBJ1-4 | TRBV30 | CAWSLDSGEKLFF
TRBJ2-3 | TRBV5-1 | CASSVAGGADTQYF
TRBJ2-7 | TRBV3-1/TRBV3-2 | CASSQDGGAREQYF
TRBJ2-3 | TRBV24-1 | CATSDPGRGLASTDTQYF
TRBJ2-7 | TRBV11-2 | CASSFNLAAYEQYF
TRBJ1-3 | TRBV2 | CASSGGPGNTIYF
TRBJ1-3 | TRBV28 | CASHISSGNTIYF
TRBJ2-7 | TRBV30 | CAWSPGQAYEQYF
TRBJ2-3 | TRBV5-1 | CASRGGAGGASTDTQYF
TRBJ2-1 | TRBV10-3 | CATGIRNEQFF
TRBJ1-1 | TRBV18 | CASSLAGLNTEAFF
TRBJ1-4 | TRBV5-4 | CASGAFGGEFEKLFF
TRBJ2-5 | TRBV6-2/TRBV6-3 | CASSFGTSGSARETQYF
TRBJ1-1 | TRBV21-1 | CASMKVRGLRTTEAFF
TRBJ2-2 | TRBV11-3 | CASSQTPGTANTGELFF
TRBJ2-7 | TRBV19 | CASSSLTSGGPYEQYF
TRBJ2-4 | TRBV6-1 | CASSVQGGRAKNIQYF
TRBJ1-6 | TRBV30 | CAWAPTGDASPLHF
TRBJ1-1 | TRBV7-2 | CASSPLGQGKNTEAFF
TRBJ1-4 | TRBV9 | CASSVLGQTDEKLFF
TRBJ2-1 | TRBV3-1/TRBV3-2 | CASSLRVPSYNEQFF